The present entry profiles one T cell receptor (beta chain) with its context. TCRdb processed the RT-PCR reads anew with MiXCR; each CDR3 protein has one entry. The sample carries about 76,000 distinct CDR3 sequences, about 26% recorded once. This sample was included in a study of patients and donors after allogeneic stem cell transplantation. Per the germline V gene, CDR1 is DFQATT and CDR2 is SNEGSKA (reference sequence). The CDR3 length is 12 residues. J lost 6 bases, V lost 2 bases, and 4 bases had no gene match. The sequence was collected from a human donor who was either an allogeneic HSCT recipient or a stem cell or donor lymphocyte infusion donor (not recorded which). It is not recorded whose cells these are; they may come from a transplant donor. The rearrangement uses TRBV20-1 and TRBJ2-7; 7 bases line up with TRBD1. Sequencing was performed on blood, either unsorted or a sorted T cell fraction (not recorded which). CDR3 protein: CSARIRGLEQYF. CDR3 DNA sequence: TGCAGTGCTAGAATTAGGGGGCTCGAGCAGTACTTC.